Each of the 21 T cell receptor beta chains below was sequenced from the same sample in a study of blood T cell repertoires in COVID-19. Sequencing used immunoSEQ multiplex PCR; TCRdb keeps in-frame clones, though not all of them. Of around 360,000 clones listed, more than 70% are singletons. The material sequenced was PBMCs or T cells enriched from blood (not recorded which). These receptors were collected from a middle-aged man in a cohort exposed to, infected with or recovered from COVID-19 (not recorded which).

V is TRBV14 and J is TRBJ2-1; 7 bases are a match to TRBD2. V lost 6 bases to trimming and J lost 3 bases; unmatched junction nucleotides: 14. The germline V gene encodes CDR1 SGHDN and CDR2 FVKESK. This CDR3 comprises 17 residues. CDR3 nucleotides: TGTGCCAGCAGTCAAAGGAAGAGAGGGAGGGACTACAATGAGCAGTTCTTC. This sequence encodes CASSQRKRGRDYNEQFF.

The genes are TRBV7-6 and TRBJ2-1; TRBD2 is a possible D gene (5 bases). Between the trimmed V and J ends, which lost 0 bases and 4 bases, there was a span of 10 bases. Germline V gives CDR1 SGHVS, CDR2 FNYEAQ. CDR3 size: 15 residues. The CDR3 coding sequence is TGTGCCAGCAGCTTAGCGAGACGGGGTTACAATGAGCAGTTCTTC. Its translation: CASSLARRGYNEQFF.

The rearrangement joins TRBV20-1 to TRBJ2-2; the D gene is possibly TRBD2 (6 bases). CDR1 is DFQATT and CDR2 is SNEGSKA in the germline V gene (reference sequence). The CDR3 is 14 residues long. V was pared by 3 bases and J by 2 bases, with 10 bases between. The CDR3 sequence is CSASSGGNTGELFF. CDR3 in DNA: TGCAGTGCTAGTAGCGGAGGAAACACCGGGGAGCTGTTTTTT.

J is TRBJ2-3 and V is TRBV2; 7 bases are a match to TRBD1. The CDR3 contains 15 residues. Germline-derived CDR1 and CDR2 are SNHLY and FYNNEI. After removal of 3 bases from V and 1 base from J, the junction contained 4 bases not matched to a gene. The chain's CDR3 is CASSEGQPGTDTQYF. The CDR3 nucleotides read TGTGCCAGCAGTGAGGGACAGCCCGGCACAGATACGCAGTATTTT.

This clone occurred once. The chain recombines TRBV3-1 (or the pseudogene TRBV3-2) with TRBJ1-4; TRBD1 matches 8 bases. The CDR3 length is 15 residues. Germline CDR1 is LGHDT and CDR2 is YNNKEL (reference sequence). Germline trimming cut 5 bases from V and 8 bases from J; bases unmatched to any gene: 10. DNA for the CDR3: TGTGCCAGCAGCACCCGGACAGGGAAGGGGGAAAAACTGTTTTTT. Protein product: CASSTRTGKGEKLFF.

The chain uses TRBV5-1 and TRBJ2-1; 9 bases are a match to TRBD1. CDR3 size: 14 residues. After removal of 6 bases from V and 5 bases from J, the junction contained 6 bases not matched to a gene. Per germline, CDR1 SGHRS and CDR2 YFSETQ. CDR3: CASTDGTGNNEQFF. The DNA of the CDR3 is TGCGCCAGCACCGATGGGACAGGGAACAATGAGCAGTTCTTC.

The CDR3 DNA follows: TGTGCCAGCAGCCCGGGACAGTCAGGCCCGCGGCAGTTCTTC. Its translation is CASSPGQSGPRQFF. This rearrangement joins TRBV2 to TRBJ2-1; 7 bases are shared with TRBD1. The trim removed 6 bases at V and 12 bases at J, leaving 14 bases unmatched. This CDR3 contains 14 residues. CDR1 and CDR2 (germline): SNHLY, FYNNEI.

V and J are TRBV19 and TRBJ2-7; 8 bases are a match to TRBD1. This CDR3 region has 14 residues. After removal of 3 bases from V and 6 bases from J, the junction contained 7 bases not matched to a gene. In germline, CDR1 is LNHDA, CDR2 SQIVND (reference sequence). The CDR3 loop is CASSMTGAMGEQYF. The CDR3 nucleotides are TGTGCCAGTAGTATGACAGGGGCGATGGGCGAGCAGTACTTC.

The chain joins TRBV19 to TRBJ1-2; 7 bases map to TRBD1. Germline V lookup: CDR1 LNHDA, CDR2 SQIVND (reference sequence). Losses at the gene ends were 0 bases for V and 4 bases for J; bases not matched to a gene: 5. The length of the CDR3 is 15 residues. This chain's CDR3 is CASSIDDSGGYGYTF. In DNA, the CDR3 is TGTGCCAGTAGTATAGATGATTCAGGGGGCTATGGCTACACCTTC.

The rearrangement uses TRBV11-2 and TRBJ2-7; 8 positions agree with TRBD1. Germline assignment: CDR1 SGHAT and CDR2 FQNNGV. This CDR3 region has 15 residues. V was pared by 5 bases and J by 5 bases, with 11 bases of the junction left unmatched. The CDR3 region has the DNA TGTGCCAGCAGCATCCTCGACAGGGGAGGTGACGAGCAGTACTTC. Protein sequence: CASSILDRGGDEQYF.

Of note for this clone: Other nucleotide sequences in the sample specify the same CDR3. V is TRBV27 and J is TRBJ2-7; 7 bases map to TRBD2. The V gene end was trimmed by 3 bases and the J gene end by 4 bases; junction bases not matched to a gene: 6. This CDR3 spans 14 amino acids. Germline CDR1 MNHEY, CDR2 SMNVEV (reference sequence). The CDR3 DNA sequence: TGTGCCAGCAGTTTCGGAGCGGGATCGTACGAGCAGTACTTC. Translating it yields CASSFGAGSYEQYF.

The chain recombines TRBV19 with TRBJ1-5, with a possible D match to TRBD1 (6 bases). V was cut by 7 bases and J by 6 bases, with 16 bases left in between. This CDR3 spans 14 amino acids. The V gene's germline CDR1 is LNHDA and CDR2 SQIVND (reference sequence). CDR3 sequence: CASKLGQGSQPQHF. CDR3 sequence (DNA): TGTGCCAGTAAGTTGGGCCAGGGGTCTCAGCCCCAGCATTTT.

The gene calls are TRBV5-1 and TRBJ2-2, with 8 positions matching TRBD1. The CDR3 contains 16 residues. Germline CDR1 reads SGHRS; CDR2 reads YFSETQ. The J segment lost 1 base and the V segment lost 4 bases, leaving 6 bases of the junction unmatched. Here the CDR3 DNA reads TGCGCCAGCAGCGTCGGAGGGACAGGGAACACCGGGGAGCTGTTTTTT. Translated, it gives CASSVGGTGNTGELFF.

The chain links TRBV5-1 to TRBJ2-7, with a tentative D call TRBD1 (5 bases). Trimming took off 4 bases at V and 6 bases at J, with 11 bases between the two ends. This CDR3 spans 12 amino acids. Per germline, CDR1 SGHRS and CDR2 YFSETQ. The CDR3 reads CASSLGHTEQYF. The CDR3 nucleotides are TGCGCCAGCAGCCTTGGACATACCGAGCAGTACTTC.

This clone showed up just once. J is TRBJ2-6 and V is TRBV27, with D perhaps TRBD1 (5 bases). Germline V CDR1 and CDR2: MNHEY, SMNVEV (reference sequence). V dropped 10 bases and J dropped 1 base, with 20 bases sitting between them. The CDR3 length is 17 residues. CDR3 region: CATKFDSSASGANVLTF. In DNA form, the CDR3 reads TGTGCCACGAAATTCGACAGTTCAGCTTCTGGGGCCAACGTCCTGACTTTC.

V usage is TRBV5-1 and J usage is TRBJ2-1; no firm D call. The CDR3 runs to 16 residues. Trimming shortened V by 0 bases and J by 0 bases, and 10 bases separated the two germline ends. The V gene's germline CDR1 is SGHRS and CDR2 YFSETQ. The CDR3 DNA reads as TGCGCCAGCAGCTTGGCCCCTCCGAGCTCCTACAATGAGCAGTTCTTC. Its protein product is CASSLAPPSSYNEQFF.

The chain carries TRBV7-6 and TRBJ2-7; 13 bases map to TRBD2. From germline, CDR1 is SGHVS and CDR2 FNYEAQ. Unmatched junction bases numbered 11, after V lost 5 bases and J lost 1 base. CDR3 length: 18 amino acids. In DNA form, the CDR3 reads TGTGCCAGCAGCCCTAGACTAGCGGGAGGCTTAGGATCCTACGAGCAGTACTTC. Protein: CASSPRLAGGLGSYEQYF.

This clone was detected a few times. V usage is TRBV7-2 and J usage is TRBJ2-3; D possibly corresponds to TRBD2 (6 bases). The CDR3 sequence is 15 residues long. CDR1 and CDR2 (germline): SGHTA, FQGNSA. Trimming took off 1 base at V and 2 bases at J, with 10 bases between the two ends. The CDR3 sequence is CASSLDWRDTDTQYF. In DNA, the CDR3 is TGTGCCAGCAGCTTAGATTGGCGGGACACAGATACGCAGTATTTT.

This clone was detected only a few times. The genes are TRBV20-1 and TRBJ1-1; tentative D call: TRBD1 (6 bases). The CDR3 runs to 12 residues. Germline V gene lookup returns CDR1 DFQATT and CDR2 SNEGSKA (reference sequence). V lost 3 bases, J lost 3 bases, and 8 bases lay in between. The CDR3 reads CSASKGDTEAFF. The DNA for the CDR3 is TGCAGTGCTAGTAAGGGGGACACTGAAGCTTTCTTT.

The rearrangement uses TRBV18 and TRBJ2-1; TRBD1 aligns across 7 bases. Germline V gene lookup returns CDR1 KGHSH and CDR2 LQKENI. The V and J ends lost 2 bases and 3 bases, in that order; junction bases with no gene match: 1. The CDR3 consists of 14 residues. The CDR3: CASSPGTDYNEQFF. For the CDR3, the DNA is TGTGCCAGCTCACCAGGGACAGACTACAATGAGCAGTTCTTC. The full variable domain, rest sourced from reference TRBV18 and TRBJ2-1, is NAGVMQNPRHLVRRRGQEARLRCSPMKGHSHVYWYRQLPEEGLKFMVYLQKENIIDESGMPKERFSAEFPKEGPSILRIQQVVRGDSAAYFCASSPGTDYNEQFFGPGTRLTVL.

The rearrangement uses TRBV5-1 and TRBJ2-1, with 7 bases identical to TRBD2. CDR1 SGHRS and CDR2 YFSETQ come from the germline V gene. The V segment lost 2 bases and the J segment 0 bases; nucleotides outside the gene matches: 5. This CDR3 spans 16 amino acids. CDR3 DNA: TGCGCCAGCAGCTTTGGCGGGACTAACTCCTACAATGAGCAGTTCTTC. This encodes CASSFGGTNSYNEQFF. Complete variable domain (other parts from reference TRBV5-1 and TRBJ2-1): KAGVTQTPRYLIKTRGQQVTLSCSPISGHRSVSWYQQTPGQGLQFLFEYFSETQRNKGNFPGRFSGRQFSNSRSEMNVSTLELGDSALYLCASSFGGTNSYNEQFFGPGTRLTVL.